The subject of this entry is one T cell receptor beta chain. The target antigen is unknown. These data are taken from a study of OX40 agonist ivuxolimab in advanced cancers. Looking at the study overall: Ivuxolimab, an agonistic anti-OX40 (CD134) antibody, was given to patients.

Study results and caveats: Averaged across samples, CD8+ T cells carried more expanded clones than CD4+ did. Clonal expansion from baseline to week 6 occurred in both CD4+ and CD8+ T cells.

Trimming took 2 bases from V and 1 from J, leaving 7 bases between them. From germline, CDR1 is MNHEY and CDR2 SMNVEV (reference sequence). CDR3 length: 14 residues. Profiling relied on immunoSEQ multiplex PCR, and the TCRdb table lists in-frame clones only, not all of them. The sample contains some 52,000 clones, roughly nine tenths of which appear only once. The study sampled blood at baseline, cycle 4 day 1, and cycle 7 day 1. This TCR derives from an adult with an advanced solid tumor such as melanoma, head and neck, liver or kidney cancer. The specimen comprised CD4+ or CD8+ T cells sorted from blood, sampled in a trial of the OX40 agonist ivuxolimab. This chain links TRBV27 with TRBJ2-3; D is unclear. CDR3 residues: CASSLKGRTDTQYF. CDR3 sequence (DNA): TGTGCCAGCAGTTTAAAAGGTCGCACAGATACGCAGTATTTT.